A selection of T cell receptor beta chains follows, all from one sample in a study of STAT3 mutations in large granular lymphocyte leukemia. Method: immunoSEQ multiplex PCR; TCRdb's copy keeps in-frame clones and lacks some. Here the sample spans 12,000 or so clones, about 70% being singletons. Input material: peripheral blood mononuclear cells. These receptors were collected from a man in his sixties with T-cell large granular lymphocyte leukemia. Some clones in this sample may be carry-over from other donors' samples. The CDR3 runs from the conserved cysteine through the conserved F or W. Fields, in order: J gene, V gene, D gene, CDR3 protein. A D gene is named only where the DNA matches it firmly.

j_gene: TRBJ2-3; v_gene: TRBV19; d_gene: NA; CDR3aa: CASTEYDTQYF
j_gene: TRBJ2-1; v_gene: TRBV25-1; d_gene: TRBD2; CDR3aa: CASSARAGGYNEQFF
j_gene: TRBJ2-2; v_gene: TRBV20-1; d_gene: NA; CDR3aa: CSARDSGELFF
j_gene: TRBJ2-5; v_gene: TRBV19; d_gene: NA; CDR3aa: CASSIGGAETQYF
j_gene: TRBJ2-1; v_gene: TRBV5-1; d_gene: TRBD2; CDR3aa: CASSLGLDYNEQFF
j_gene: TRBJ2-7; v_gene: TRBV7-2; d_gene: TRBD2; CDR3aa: CASSTSGGGYEQYF
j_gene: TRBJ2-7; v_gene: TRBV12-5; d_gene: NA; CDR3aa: CASAQGNYEQYF
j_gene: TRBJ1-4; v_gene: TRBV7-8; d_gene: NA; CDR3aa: CASNPGGSNEKLFF
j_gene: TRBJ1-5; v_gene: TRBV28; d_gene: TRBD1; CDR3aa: CASSPRGISNQPQHF
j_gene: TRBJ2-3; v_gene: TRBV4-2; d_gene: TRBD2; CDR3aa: CASSQAGSGRDTDTQYF
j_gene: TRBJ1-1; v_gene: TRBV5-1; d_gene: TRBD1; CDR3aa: CASSTTGGNTEAFF
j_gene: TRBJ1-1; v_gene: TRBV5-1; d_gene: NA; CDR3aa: CASSPGGTETEAFF
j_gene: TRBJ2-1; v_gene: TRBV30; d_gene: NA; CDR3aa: CAWSVGGSRDNEQFF
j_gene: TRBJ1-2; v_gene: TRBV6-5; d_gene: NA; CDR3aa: CASSYYTDYGYTF
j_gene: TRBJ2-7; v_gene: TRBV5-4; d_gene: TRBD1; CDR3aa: CASSLDNRGRYYEQYF
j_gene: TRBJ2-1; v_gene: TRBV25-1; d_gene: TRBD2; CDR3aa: CASSLAGVFNEQFF
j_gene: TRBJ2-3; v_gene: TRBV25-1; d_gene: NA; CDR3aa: CASDFGGDTQYF
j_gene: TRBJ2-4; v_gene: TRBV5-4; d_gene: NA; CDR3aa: CASSLERAKNIQYF
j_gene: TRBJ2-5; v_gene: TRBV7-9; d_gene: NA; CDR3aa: CASSLEQGYLETQYF
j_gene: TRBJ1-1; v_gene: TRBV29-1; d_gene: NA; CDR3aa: CSAGNTEAFF
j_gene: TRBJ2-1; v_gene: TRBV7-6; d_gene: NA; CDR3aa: CASSLTPSGGEQFF
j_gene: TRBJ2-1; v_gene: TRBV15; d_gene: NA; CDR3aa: CATSRDMAVSYNEQFF
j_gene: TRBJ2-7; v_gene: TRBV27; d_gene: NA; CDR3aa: CASSFTDSYEQYF
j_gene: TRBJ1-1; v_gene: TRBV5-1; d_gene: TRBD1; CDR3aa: CASSTWTGGTEAFF
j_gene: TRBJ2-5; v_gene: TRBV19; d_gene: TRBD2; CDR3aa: CASSILAGETQYF
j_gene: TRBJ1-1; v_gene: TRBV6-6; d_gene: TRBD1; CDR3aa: CASSYFDRGDPEAFF
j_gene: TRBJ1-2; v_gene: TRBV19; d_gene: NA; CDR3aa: CASSIGVGFPGYTF
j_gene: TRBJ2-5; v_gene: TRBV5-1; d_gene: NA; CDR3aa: CASSGVYGHQETQYF
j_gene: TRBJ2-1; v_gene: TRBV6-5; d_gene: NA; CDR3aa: CASSYAASDYNEQFF
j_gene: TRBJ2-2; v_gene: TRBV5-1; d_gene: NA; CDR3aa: CASSLIGANTGELFF
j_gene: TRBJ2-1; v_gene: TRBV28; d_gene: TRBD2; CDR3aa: CASQREINEQFF
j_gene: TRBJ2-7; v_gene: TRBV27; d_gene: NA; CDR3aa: CASSLFAQRGLYEQYF
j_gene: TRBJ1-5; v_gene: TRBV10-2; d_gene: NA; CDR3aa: CASSEGRSNQPQHF
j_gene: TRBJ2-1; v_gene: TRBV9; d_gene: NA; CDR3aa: CASSVDYNEQFF
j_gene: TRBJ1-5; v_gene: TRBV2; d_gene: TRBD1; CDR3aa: CASSIDRGSNQPQHF
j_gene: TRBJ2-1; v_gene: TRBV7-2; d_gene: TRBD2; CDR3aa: CASSLAGGPNNEQFF
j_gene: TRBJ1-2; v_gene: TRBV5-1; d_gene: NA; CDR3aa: CASSPPLANYGYTF
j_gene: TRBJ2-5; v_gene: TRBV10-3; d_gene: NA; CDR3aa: CAISGQGQETQYF
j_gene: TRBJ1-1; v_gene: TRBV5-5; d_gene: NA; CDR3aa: CASVRHDLTEAFF
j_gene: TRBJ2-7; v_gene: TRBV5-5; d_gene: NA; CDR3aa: CASSLSLYEQYF
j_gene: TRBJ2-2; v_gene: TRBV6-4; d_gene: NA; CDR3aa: CASSDLTGELFF
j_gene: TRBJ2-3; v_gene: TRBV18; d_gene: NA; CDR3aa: CASSGADSSTDTQYF
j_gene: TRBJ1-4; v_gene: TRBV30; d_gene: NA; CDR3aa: CAWSVRGGGPRKLFF
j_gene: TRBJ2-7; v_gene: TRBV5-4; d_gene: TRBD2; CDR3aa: CASSFSGGYEQYF
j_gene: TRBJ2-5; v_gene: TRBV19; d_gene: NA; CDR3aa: CASSPLEGEHQETQYF
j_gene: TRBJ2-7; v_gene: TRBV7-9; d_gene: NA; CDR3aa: CASSSSTGRYEQYF
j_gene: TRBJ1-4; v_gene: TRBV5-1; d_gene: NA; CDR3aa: CASSPSGTAVLREEKLFF
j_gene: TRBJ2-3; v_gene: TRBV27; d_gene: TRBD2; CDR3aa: CASSRGLAGGPGTDTQYF